Listed here is a single TCR beta chain. Its target is not known. This sample was included in a study of Graves' ophthalmopathy and Graves' hyperthyroidism. General study results and limits: Blood also carried most expanded thyroid clonotypes exceeding 0.001 frequency.

As the template, RNA transcripts were used to amplify TCR beta CDR3 regions. The workflow started with a first-round RT-PCR run with HTBI primers and then moved on to a second-round multiplex PCR. MiXCR, applied by TCRdb to the multiplex PCR reads, yields one record per CDR3 protein. This sample has 240,000 or so distinct CDR3 sequences; 45% occur once, and the top ten carry less than 50%. Among the exclusions were patients with other autoimmune diseases, uncontrolled infections, pregnancy or lactation. Thyroid ultrasound, orbital computed tomography, TRAb, serum thyroxine and clinical symptoms formed the basis of diagnosis. V was trimmed by 5 bases and J by 4 bases, leaving 21 bases between them. Germline V lookup: CDR1 SGHVS, CDR2 FQNEAQ. The CDR3 covers 17 residues.

The material sequenced was peripheral blood. The V call is TRBV7-8, the J call TRBJ1-5; D unresolved. The sequence derives from an adult man with Graves' ophthalmopathy. The CDR3 loop is CASSVNQAAFWNQPQHF. CDR3 nucleotides: TGTGCCAGCAGCGTAAATCAGGCGGCCTTCTGGAATCAGCCCCAGCATTTT.